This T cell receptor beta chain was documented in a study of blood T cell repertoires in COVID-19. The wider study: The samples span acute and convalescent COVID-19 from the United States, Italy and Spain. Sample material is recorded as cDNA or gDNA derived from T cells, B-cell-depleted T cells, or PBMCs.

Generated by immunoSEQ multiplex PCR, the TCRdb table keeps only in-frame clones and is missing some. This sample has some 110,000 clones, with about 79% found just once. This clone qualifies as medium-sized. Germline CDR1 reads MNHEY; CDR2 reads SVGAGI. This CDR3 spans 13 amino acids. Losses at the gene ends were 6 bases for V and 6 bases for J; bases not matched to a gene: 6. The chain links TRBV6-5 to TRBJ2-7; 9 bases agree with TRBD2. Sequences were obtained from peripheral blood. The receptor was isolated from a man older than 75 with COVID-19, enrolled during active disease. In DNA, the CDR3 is TGTGCCAGCAGGCAGGCGGGAGGGTCCGAGCAGTACTTC. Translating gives CASRQAGGSEQYF.